This T cell receptor beta chain was sequenced for a study of blood T cell repertoires in COVID-19. Assay used: immunoSEQ multiplex PCR; TCRdb lists only in-frame clones, some missing. The data show 100,000 to 150,000 clones, 70% to 90% seen once. The CDR3 length is 15 residues. Looked up from germline, CDR1 is SGHRS and CDR2 is YFSETQ. V shed 4 bases and J 4 bases; nucleotides not matched to a gene: 5. The TCR was taken from a man aged 65-85 years who had recovered from COVID-19. The V call is TRBV5-1, the J call TRBJ2-3; TRBD1 matches at 11 bases. Sample: peripheral blood. This chain's CDR3 is CASSQGTGGADTQYF. In nucleotides, the CDR3 is TGCGCCAGCAGCCAGGGGACAGGGGGAGCAGATACGCAGTATTTT.